This T cell receptor (beta chain) is from a study of T cell responses to AZD1222 COVID-19 vaccine. Study overall: Recipients boosted at about 4 weeks or about 12 weeks are pooled. Overall study results and limits: Rises in breadth and depth of Spike-specific TCRs came after two AZD1222 doses. Spike-spanning, vaccine-associated CD4 TCRs were dominant at 160-218 and 743-854. Clonal diversity was possibly underestimated, and the donors were mostly white British, with more females.

TCRdb's copy holds only in-frame clones and misses some; the assay was immunoSEQ multiplex PCR. This table holds 150,000 to 170,000 clones, about 92% found once. This CDR3 region has 18 residues. Trimming removed 6 bases from V and 4 bases from J, with 25 bases in between. Germline V gives CDR1 PRHDT, CDR2 FYEKMQ (reference sequence). A word on this clone: Its matching antigen is unknown.

This chain connects TRBV13 to TRBJ2-1, with TRBD1 as a possible D gene (6 bases). The sequencing used peripheral blood, collected on day 0 of AZD1222 vaccination. The TCR was taken from an adult in good health. CDR3 nucleotide sequence: TGTGCCAGCAGGAAGCTTAGCATTTTGGGGGCTGCTTACAATGAGCAGTTCTTC. This encodes CASRKLSILGAAYNEQFF. Full variable domain (missing parts from reference TRBV13 and TRBJ2-1): AAGVIQSPRHLIKEKRETATLKCYPIPRHDTVYWYQQGPGQDPQFLISFYEKMQSDKGSIPDRFSAQQFSDYHSELNMSSLELGDSALYFCASRKLSILGAAYNEQFFGPGTRLTVL.